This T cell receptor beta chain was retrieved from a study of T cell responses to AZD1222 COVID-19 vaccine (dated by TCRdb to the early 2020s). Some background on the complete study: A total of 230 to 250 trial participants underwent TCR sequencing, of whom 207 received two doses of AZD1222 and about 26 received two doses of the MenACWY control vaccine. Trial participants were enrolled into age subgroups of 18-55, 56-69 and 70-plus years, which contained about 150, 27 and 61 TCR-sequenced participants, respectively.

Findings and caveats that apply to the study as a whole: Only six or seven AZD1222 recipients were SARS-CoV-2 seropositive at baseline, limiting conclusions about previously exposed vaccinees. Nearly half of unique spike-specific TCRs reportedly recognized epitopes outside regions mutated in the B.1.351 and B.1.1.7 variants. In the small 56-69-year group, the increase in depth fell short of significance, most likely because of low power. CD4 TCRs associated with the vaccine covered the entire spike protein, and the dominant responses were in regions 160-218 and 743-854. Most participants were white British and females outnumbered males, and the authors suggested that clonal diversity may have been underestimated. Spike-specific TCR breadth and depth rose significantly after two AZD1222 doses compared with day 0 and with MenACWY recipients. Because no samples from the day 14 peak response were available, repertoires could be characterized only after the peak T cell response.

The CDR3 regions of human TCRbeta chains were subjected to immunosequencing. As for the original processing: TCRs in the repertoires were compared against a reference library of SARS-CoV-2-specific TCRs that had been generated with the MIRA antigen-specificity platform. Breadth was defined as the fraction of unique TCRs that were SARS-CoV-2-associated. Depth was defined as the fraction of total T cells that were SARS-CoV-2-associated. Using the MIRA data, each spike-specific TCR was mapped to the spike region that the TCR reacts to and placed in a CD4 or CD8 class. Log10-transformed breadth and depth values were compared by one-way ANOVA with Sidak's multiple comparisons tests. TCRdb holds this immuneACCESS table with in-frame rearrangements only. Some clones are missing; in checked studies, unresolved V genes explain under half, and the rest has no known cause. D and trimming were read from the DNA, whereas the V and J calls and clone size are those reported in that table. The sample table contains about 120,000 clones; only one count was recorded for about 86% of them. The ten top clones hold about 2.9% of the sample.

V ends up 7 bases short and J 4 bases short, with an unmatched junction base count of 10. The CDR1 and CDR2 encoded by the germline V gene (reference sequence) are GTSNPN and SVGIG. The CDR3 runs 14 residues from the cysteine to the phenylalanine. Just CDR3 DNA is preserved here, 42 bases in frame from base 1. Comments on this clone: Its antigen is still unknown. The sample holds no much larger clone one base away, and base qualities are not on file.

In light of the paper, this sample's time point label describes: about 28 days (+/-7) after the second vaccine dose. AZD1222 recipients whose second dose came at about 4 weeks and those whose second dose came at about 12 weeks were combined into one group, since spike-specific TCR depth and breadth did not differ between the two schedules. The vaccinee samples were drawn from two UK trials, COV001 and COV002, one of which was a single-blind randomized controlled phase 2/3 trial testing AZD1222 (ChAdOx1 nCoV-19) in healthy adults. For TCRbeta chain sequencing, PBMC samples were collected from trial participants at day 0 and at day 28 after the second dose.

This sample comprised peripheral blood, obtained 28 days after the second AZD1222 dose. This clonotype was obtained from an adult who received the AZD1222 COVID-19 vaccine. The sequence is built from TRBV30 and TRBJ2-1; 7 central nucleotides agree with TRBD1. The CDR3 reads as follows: CASTQGSLYNEQFF. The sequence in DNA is TGTGCCTCGACACAGGGGAGTCTTTACAATGAGCAGTTCTTC.